One sample yielded the 21 T cell receptor beta chains listed below, sequenced in a study of cytomegalovirus exposure and HLA in healthy donors. The PCR contained 60 Vbeta and 13 Jbeta primers. Assay: immunoSEQ multiplex PCR; the TCRdb copy retains only in-frame clones and omits some. The sample lists about 36,000 clones, over 60% occurring once. The specimen was PBMCs. These receptors came from a man younger than 40 in good health and CMV-seronegative.

This clone was counted between two and nine times. The V call is TRBV5-1, the J call TRBJ2-5; D is ambiguous. Germline V CDR1 and CDR2: SGHRS, YFSETQ. CDR3 length: 16 amino acids. The V gene lost 1 base and the J gene lost 1 base, with 14 bases spanning the gap. The CDR3 loop reads CASSLSVAASQETQYF. Here the CDR3 DNA reads TGCGCCAGCAGCTTGAGCGTCGCGGCGAGCCAAGAGACCCAGTACTTC.

The J gene is TRBJ2-3, the V gene TRBV4-3; 8 nucleotides align to TRBD1. This CDR3 contains 14 residues. Trimming took 2 bases from V and 9 from J; bases not matched to a gene: 7. Germline V lookup: CDR1 LGHNA, CDR2 YSLEER. The chain's CDR3 is CASSQTQTGETQYF. Written as DNA, the CDR3 is TGCGCCAGCAGCCAAACCCAGACAGGGGAGACGCAGTATTTT.

This clone was counted once. The chain links TRBV4-1 to TRBJ1-2, with 7 positions matching TRBD1. The CDR3 has 14 amino acids. CDR1 and CDR2 (germline): MGHRA, YSYEKL. After removal of 0 bases from V and 4 bases from J, the junction contained 2 bases not matched to a gene. DNA of the CDR3: TGCGCCAGCAGCCAAGATGGGGACAGCTATGGCTACACCTTC. Amino acid sequence: CASSQDGDSYGYTF.

This rearrangement joins TRBV4-1 to TRBJ1-5; TRBD1 matches 9 bases. With 4 bases clipped from V and 2 bases from J, the junction kept 6 bases outside the gene matches. Per germline, CDR1 MGHRA and CDR2 YSYEKL. This CDR3 has 16 amino acids. In DNA form, the CDR3 reads TGCGCCAGCAGCCCTGGGACAGGGAAGGGCAATCAGCCCCAGCATTTT. This encodes CASSPGTGKGNQPQHF.

V and J are TRBV5-4 and TRBJ1-1, with TRBD1 matching 7 bases. The CDR3 sequence is 14 residues long. Germline V lookup: CDR1 SGHNT, CDR2 YYREEE (reference sequence). The J segment lost 1 base and the V segment lost 4 bases, leaving 4 bases of the junction unmatched. The CDR3 spells CASSPGQRNTEAFF. The CDR3 nucleotides are TGTGCCAGCAGCCCGGGACAGAGGAACACTGAAGCTTTCTTT.

The chain recombines TRBV29-1 with TRBJ2-7; maybe TRBD2 (5 bases). The V gene's germline CDR1 is SQVTM and CDR2 ANQGSEA. The CDR3 has 13 residues. The germline V and J ends were trimmed by 3 bases and 3 bases, with 12 bases remaining between them. CDR3 in amino acids: CSVELPGFYEQYF. For the CDR3, the DNA is TGCAGCGTTGAGTTGCCGGGGTTCTACGAGCAGTACTTC.

The CDR3 here is CASSPGTARADTEAFF. The CDR3, as DNA: TGTGCCAGCAGCCCCGGGACAGCTCGGGCGGACACTGAAGCTTTCTTT. V and J are TRBV7-2 and TRBJ1-1; 7 nucleotides agree with TRBD1. The J segment lost 3 bases and the V segment lost 5 bases, leaving 12 bases of the junction unmatched. The CDR3 totals 16 residues. CDR1 SGHTA and CDR2 FQGNSA come from the germline V gene.

The V and J genes are TRBV18 and TRBJ1-2, with no clear D. Germline-derived CDR1 and CDR2 are KGHSH and LQKENI. V lost 1 base to trimming and J lost 12 bases, with 15 bases between them. This CDR3 spans 13 amino acids. CDR3 residues: CASSPQSQTPHTF. In DNA form, the CDR3 reads TGTGCCAGCTCACCACAATCGCAGACTCCACACACCTTC.

The V call is TRBV19, the J call TRBJ1-2, with D unresolved. Germline assignment: CDR1 LNHDA and CDR2 SQIVND (reference sequence). CDR3 length equals 14 residues. V was cut by 1 base and J by 2 bases, with 8 bases left in between. The CDR3 DNA reads as TGTGCCAGTAGTATAGGCGGAGCGAACTATGGCTACACCTTC. It encodes CASSIGGANYGYTF. The full variable domain, with the rest looked up from reference TRBV19 and TRBJ1-2, is DGGITQSPKYLFRKEGQNVTLSCEQNLNHDAMYWYRQDPGQGLRLIYYSQIVNDFQKGDIAEGYSVSREKKESFPLTVTSAQKNPTAFYLCASSIGGANYGYTFGSGTRLTVV.

This clone was observed a single time. The chain is built from TRBV28 and TRBJ2-1; D is perhaps TRBD1 (5 bases). The CDR3 has 13 amino acids. Trimming cost V 5 bases and J 9 bases, with 14 bases left between them. Looked up from germline, CDR1 is MDHEN and CDR2 is SYDVKM. The CDR3 DNA reads as TGTGCCAGCAGTCCAGGGCCCCGGGTTGAGCAGTTCTTC. Translated, it gives CASSPGPRVEQFF.

This sequence joins TRBV28 and TRBJ2-2; D is uncertain. This CDR3 has 13 residues. CDR1 and CDR2 (germline): MDHEN, SYDVKM. Trimming cost V 7 bases and J 3 bases, with 9 bases left between them. CDR3 bases: TGTGCCAGCATGGGCAGCTACACCGGGGAGCTGTTTTTT. Its protein product is CASMGSYTGELFF.

The chain couples TRBV6-5 to TRBJ2-1, with D perhaps matching TRBD2 (6 bases). Germline lookup yields CDR1 MNHEY and CDR2 SVGAGI. The CDR3 runs to 14 residues. Deletions cut 5 bases from V and 9 bases from J, with 17 bases between. The CDR3 bases are TGTGCCAGCAGTCCCCGGGAGCTTCGGGGTGAGCAGTTCTTC. Translated: CASSPRELRGEQFF.

This chain joins TRBV29-1 and TRBJ1-5, with D maybe TRBD1 (5 bases). The CDR3 is 13 amino acids. Germline-derived CDR1 and CDR2 are SQVTM and ANQGSEA. V was cut by 5 bases and J by 2 bases, with 10 bases left in between. The CDR3 spells CSVTGGGNQPQHF. In nucleotides, the CDR3 is TGCAGCGTTACGGGGGGGGGCAATCAGCCCCAGCATTTT.

The chain has TRBV7-2 and TRBJ2-3; maybe TRBD1 (6 bases). The CDR3 is 14 amino acids. The V end was cut by 6 bases, the J end by 6 bases, with 16 bases between. Per the germline V gene, CDR1 is SGHTA and CDR2 is FQGNSA. The CDR3 loop reads CASSTGTSPDTQYF. CDR3 DNA: TGTGCCAGCAGTACCGGGACAAGCCCTGATACGCAGTATTTT.

In its sample, this clone was seen once. J is TRBJ2-1 and V is TRBV6-5; 7 bases agree with TRBD2. Unmatched junction bases numbered 14, after V lost 4 bases and J lost 8 bases. The CDR3 has 16 amino acids. Germline loops: CDR1 MNHEY, CDR2 SVGAGI. CDR3 sequence: CASSSLVSGDGDEQFF. CDR3 coding DNA: TGTGCCAGCAGTTCCCTTGTAAGCGGGGATGGAGATGAGCAGTTCTTC.

The V call is TRBV28, the J call TRBJ1-1, with 10 bases matching TRBD1. The CDR3 has 17 residues. The germline CDR1 and CDR2 sequences are MDHEN and SYDVKM. Trimming cost V 4 bases and J 8 bases; bases outside gene matches: 16. The CDR3 sequence: CASSSPWGDRGHSEAFF. CDR3 DNA: TGTGCCAGCAGTTCCCCGTGGGGGGACAGGGGCCACTCGGAAGCTTTCTTT.

This chain joins TRBV2 and TRBJ1-5; 9 bases map to TRBD1. Germline CDR1 reads SNHLY; CDR2 reads FYNNEI. There are 16 residues in the CDR3. V lost 6 bases, J lost 6 bases, and 12 bases stayed unmatched. CDR3 in amino acids: CASRPDRGRGIQPQHF. Here the CDR3 DNA reads TGTGCCAGCAGACCGGACAGGGGCCGCGGTATTCAGCCCCAGCATTTT.

The chain has TRBV20-1 and TRBJ2-5, with a tentative D call TRBD2 (6 bases). V lost 4 bases to trimming and J lost 3 bases, with 6 bases between them. The CDR3 covers 11 residues. Germline V lookup: CDR1 DFQATT, CDR2 SNEGSKA (reference sequence). The CDR3 is CSAKREETQYF. In DNA, the CDR3 is TGCAGTGCTAAGCGGGAAGAGACCCAGTACTTC.

This chain uses TRBV7-2 with TRBJ2-5; tentatively, D is TRBD2 (5 bases). The V end was cut by 5 bases, the J end by 4 bases, with 8 bases between. Germline lookup yields CDR1 SGHTA and CDR2 FQGNSA. This CDR3 region has 12 residues. The CDR3 sequence: CASSRGPETQYF. The CDR3 bases are TGTGCCAGCAGCCGAGGGCCAGAGACCCAGTACTTC. Combining the CDR3 with reference TRBV7-2 and TRBJ2-5 gives the whole variable domain GAGVSQSPSNKVTEKGKDVELRCDPISGHTALYWYRQSLGQGLEFLIYFQGNSAPDKSGLPSDRFSAERTGGSVSTLTIQRTQQEDSAVYLCASSRGPETQYFGPGTRLLVL.

This clone was counted between two and nine times. The rearrangement uses TRBV7-8 and TRBJ2-7, with D possibly being TRBD2 (7 bases). The germline CDR1 and CDR2 sequences are SGHVS and FQNEAQ. The V and J ends lost 1 base and 1 base respectively, with 14 bases between them. This CDR3 comprises 16 residues. CDR3 in amino acids: CASSLEEAGTSYEQYF. The CDR3 DNA is TGTGCCAGCAGCTTAGAGGAAGCGGGGACATCCTACGAGCAGTACTTC.

The table lists this clone with a few counts. The V and J genes are TRBV11-2 and TRBJ1-6; 8 bases line up with TRBD1. Germline V gives CDR1 SGHAT, CDR2 FQNNGV. The CDR3 runs 18 residues. J lost 4 bases, V lost 4 bases, and 12 bases had no gene match. CDR3 residues: CASSSRRAGGVYNSPLHF. The CDR3 DNA reads TGTGCCAGCAGCTCCCGGCGGGCAGGGGGCGTTTATAATTCACCCCTCCACTTT. The whole variable domain, remainder taken from reference TRBV11-2 and TRBJ1-6, is EAGVAQSPRYKIIEKRQSVAFWCNPISGHATLYWYQQILGQGPKLLIQFQNNGVVDDSQLPKDRFSAERLKGVDSTLKIQPAKLEDSAVYLCASSSRRAGGVYNSPLHFGNGTRLTVT.